Each of the 9 T cell receptor beta chains below was sequenced from the same sample in a study of tumor-infiltrating lymphocytes in primary liver carcinoma. A constant-region primer primed TCR beta cDNA synthesis from roughly 500 ng of total RNA. Generation of the TCR beta libraries relied on three nested multiplex PCR rounds using slightly modified ARM-PCR. A C-beta reverse primer and TRBV1-TRBV30 forward primers served in each of the first two PCR rounds, at 10 cycles apiece. TCRdb itself ran the multiplex PCR reads through MiXCR, one entry per CDR3 protein. The sample has tens of thousands of distinct CDR3 sequences; approximately 72% are singletons. Co-extraction yielded RNA and DNA from roughly 20-30 mg of unsorted bulk tissue. Source material: liver tumor tissue from sampling region 1. Subset: tumor region T1, superior pole. The receptors originated from a man aged 40-55 years with primary liver carcinoma and hepatitis B virus infection.

The V gene is TRBV12-3 or TRBV12-4, the J gene TRBJ2-7, with unresolved D. Between the trimmed V and J ends, which lost 7 bases and 1 base, there was a span of 11 bases. This CDR3 spans 13 amino acids. In DNA form, the CDR3 reads TGTGCCAGCAACCTGACCGGATCCTACGAGCAGTACTTC. This sequence encodes CASNLTGSYEQYF.

This clonotype was observed a single time. A read error is possible here, since a much larger clone lies one base away. This chain links TRBV20-1 with TRBJ2-7; TRBD1 might be the D (5 bases). Germline loops: CDR1 DFQATT, CDR2 SNEGSKA (reference sequence). The CDR3 totals 12 residues. The germline V and J ends were trimmed by 5 bases and 7 bases, with 15 bases remaining between them. In DNA, the CDR3 is TGCAGTGCTCCCCAGGGTATATGGGAGCAGTACTTC. Residues: CSAPQGIWEQYF.

V and J are TRBV12-3 or TRBV12-4 and TRBJ1-1, with TRBD1 as a possible D gene (5 bases). This CDR3 is 13 amino acids long. Trimming cost V 5 bases and J 8 bases, with 15 bases left between them. CDR3: CASSMGGGTEAFF. The CDR3 DNA follows: TGTGCCAGCAGTATGGGGGGGGGAACCGAAGCTTTCTTT.

Worth noting for this clonotype: Germline is not matched at one junction end, which may reflect a read error. The rearrangement joins TRBV6-2 or TRBV6-3 to TRBJ1-1; D perhaps matches TRBD1 (5 bases). Germline lookup yields CDR1 MNHEY and CDR2 SVGEGT. The CDR3 length is 13 residues. The CDR3 DNA sequence: TGTGCCAGCAGCTGGGACCTGAACACTGAAGCATTCTTT. Translating gives CASSWDLNTEAFF.

For this clonotype: A much more abundant neighbour one base away suggests this may be a read error. The chain employs TRBV12-3 or TRBV12-4 and TRBJ1-2, with TRBD1 as a possible D gene (5 bases). The CDR3 contains 18 residues. Between the trimmed V and J ends, which lost 2 bases and 0 bases, there was a span of 19 bases. CDR3 region: CASSLRVLTRDPNYGYTF. For the CDR3, the DNA is TGTGCCAGCAGTTTAAGGGTCTTGACGAGGGACCCTAACTATGGCTACACCTTC.

Details on this clonotype: One end of the junction fails to match germline, which may point to a read error. The chain has TRBV6-1 and TRBJ2-7; D remains unclear. Per the germline V gene, CDR1 is MNHNS and CDR2 is SASEGT. The CDR3 runs 13 residues. CDR3 bases: TGCGCCAGAAGTGTAGGGCCCTCAGGCGAGCAGTACTTC. This codes for CARSVGPSGEQYF.

Remarks on this clonotype: One end of the junction does not line up with germline, which may come from a read error. The rearrangement joins TRBV11-2 to TRBJ2-2; D may correspond to TRBD1 or TRBD2 (5 bases each). In germline, CDR1 is SGHAT, CDR2 FQNNGV. The CDR3 totals 15 residues. The CDR3 sequence: CQQLSGARGTGKLFF. CDR3 nucleotides: TGCCAGCAGCTTAGTGGCGCTAGGGGAACCGGGAAGCTGTTTTTT. Variable domain in full (rest from reference TRBV11-2 and TRBJ2-2): EAGVAQSPRYKIIEKRQSVAFWCNPISGHATLYWYQQILGQGPKLLIQFQNNGVVDDSQLPKDRFSAERLKGVDSTLKIQPAKLEDSAVYLCQQLSGARGTGKLFFGEGSRLTVL.

As to this clonotype: The junction shows a germline mismatch at one end, possibly a read error. CDR3 nucleotides: TGCAGTGGACGGGACCGTACACTAGGCTATATCTTC. Translation gives CSGRDRTLGYIF. The V gene is TRBV29-1, the J gene TRBJ1-2, with D maybe TRBD1 (5 bases). The CDR3 consists of 12 residues. Per germline, CDR1 SQVTM and CDR2 ANQGSEA.

This clonotype was detected ten times or more. CDR3 region: CASSQGRASTDTQYF. CDR3 nucleotide sequence: TGTGCCAGCAGCCAAGGACGGGCTAGCACAGATACGCAGTATTTT. The rearrangement uses TRBV14 and TRBJ2-3; D is unclear. The CDR3 loop spans 15 amino acids. CDR1 SGHDN and CDR2 FVKESK come from the germline V gene. The V end lost 1 base, the J end lost 0 bases, and 8 bases lay between the germline ends.